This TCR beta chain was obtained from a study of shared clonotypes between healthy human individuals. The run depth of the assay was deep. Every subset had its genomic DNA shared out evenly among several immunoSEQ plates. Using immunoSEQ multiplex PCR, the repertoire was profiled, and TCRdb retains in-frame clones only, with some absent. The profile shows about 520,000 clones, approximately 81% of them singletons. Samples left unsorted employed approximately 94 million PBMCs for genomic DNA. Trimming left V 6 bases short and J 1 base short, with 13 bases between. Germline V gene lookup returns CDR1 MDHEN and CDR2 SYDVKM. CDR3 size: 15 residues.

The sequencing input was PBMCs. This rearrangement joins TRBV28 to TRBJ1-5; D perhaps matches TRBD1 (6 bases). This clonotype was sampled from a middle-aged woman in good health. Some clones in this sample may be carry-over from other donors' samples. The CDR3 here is CASSYTGWSNQPQHF. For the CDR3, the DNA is TGTGCCAGCAGCTATACAGGGTGGAGCAATCAGCCCCAGCATTTT. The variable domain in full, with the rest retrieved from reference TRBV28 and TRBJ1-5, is DVKVTQSSRYLVKRTGEKVFLECVQDMDHENMFWYRQDPGLGLRLIYFSYDVKMKEKGDIPEGYSVSREKKERFSLILESASTNQTSMYLCASSYTGWSNQPQHFGDGTRLSIL.